This T cell receptor beta chain was profiled in a study of T cells after yellow fever vaccination. Across the whole study: SMART-Seq v4 Ultra Low Input handled preparation of low-cell-number fractions.

This clonotype was recorded many times. TCR cDNA, made by 5'RACE template switching, carried an added universal primer site and UMIs. TCRdb recomputed calls from the 5' RACE reads with MiXCR, one row per CDR3 protein. The data show around 330,000 distinct CDR3 sequences, approximately 3.9% seen once. V was clipped by 5 bases and J by 2 bases; unmatched bases: 8. CDR3 length: 16 residues. Germline CDR1 reads SGHVS; CDR2 reads FNYEAQ. Sequencing was performed on PBMCs, taken on the day of the yellow fever booster vaccination. The receptor comes from a man younger than 35 who received the YFV17D yellow fever vaccine. The V and J genes are TRBV7-6 and TRBJ2-1; TRBD2 matches 8 bases. CDR3 region: CASSAPAGATYNEQFF. The CDR3 DNA follows: TGTGCCAGCAGCGCCCCAGCGGGGGCAACCTACAATGAGCAGTTCTTC.